This T cell receptor (beta chain) appears in the sequencing data of a study of blood T cell repertoires in COVID-19. About the research overall: Samples came from the United States, Italy and Spain, spanning acute and convalescent COVID-19.

Profiling relied on immunoSEQ multiplex PCR, and the TCRdb table lists in-frame clones only, not all of them. The sample has some 220,000 clones, 85% seen once; the top ten hold about 2.5%. Sequenced: peripheral blood. This receptor was taken from a woman aged 70-85 years with COVID-19, enrolled during active disease.

CDR3 nucleotides: TGTGCCAGCAGCTTGGTCGTAGCCCCGGGGGTTCGCGAGACCCAGTACTTC. It encodes CASSLVVAPGVRETQYF. The V gene is TRBV5-8, the J gene TRBJ2-5; a possible D gene is TRBD2 (6 bases). The length of the CDR3 is 17 residues. V was trimmed by 0 bases and J by 5 bases, leaving 20 bases between them. Per the germline V gene, CDR1 is SGHTS and CDR2 is YDEGEE.